The sequence of this T cell receptor (beta chain) was determined in a study of T cells in Graves' hyperthyroidism and ophthalmopathy. Study findings and constraints: In the blood, most expanded thyroid clonotypes above 0.001 appeared as well.

The CDR3 has 17 residues. The V and J ends lost 4 bases and 11 bases respectively, with 30 bases between them. The germline V gene has CDR1 SGHKS and CDR2 YYEKEE (reference sequence). RNA transcripts served as the template for amplifying TCR beta CDR3 regions. During a first-round RT-PCR of the TCR CDR3, the HTBI primer set was used. TCRdb reprocessed the multiplex PCR reads via MiXCR and lists one record per CDR3 protein. The table shows roughly 420,000 distinct CDR3 sequences, with approximately 15% occurring only once. A few counts support this clonotype. Its antigen remains unidentified. The receptor was derived from a woman aged 18-29 years with Graves' hyperthyroidism. This chain links TRBV5-5 with TRBJ1-2; weak D call: TRBD1 (5 bases). The specimen was blood. As DNA, the CDR3 is TGTGCCAGCAGCGTAGGGGCTCTCAGGACGGGTGTAGGGACGTACACCTTC. Translated, it gives CASSVGALRTGVGTYTF.